Below, 6 T cell receptor beta chains from the same sample are listed, as sequenced in a study of blood T cell repertoires in COVID-19. The data were produced by immunoSEQ multiplex PCR, yet TCRdb's version contains in-frame clones alone and is incomplete. The sample includes 13,000 to 15,000 clones, roughly 89% of them seen just once. Source material: peripheral blood. The receptor source for this set is a human donor in a cohort sampled during active COVID-19.

This chain joins TRBV19 and TRBJ2-2; D is ambiguous. Per the germline V gene, CDR1 is LNHDA and CDR2 is SQIVND (reference sequence). The V end was cut by 1 base, the J end by 0 bases, with 6 bases between. The CDR3 totals 15 residues. This chain's CDR3 is CASSIGAANTGELFF. As DNA, the CDR3 is TGTGCCAGTAGTATAGGGGCAGCGAACACCGGGGAGCTGTTTTTT.

This chain joins TRBV2 and TRBJ2-1; 7 nucleotides align to TRBD1. Germline V gene lookup returns CDR1 SNHLY and CDR2 FYNNEI. There are 15 residues in the CDR3. Losses at the gene ends were 8 bases for V and 3 bases for J; bases not matched to a gene: 10. The CDR3 spells CASSIRQGHYNEQFF. The CDR3 region has the DNA TGTGCCAGCTCTATAAGACAGGGCCACTACAATGAGCAGTTCTTC.

This chain links TRBV4-3 with TRBJ2-7; perhaps TRBD2 as D (5 bases). The CDR3 is 14 amino acids. V was trimmed by 0 bases and J by 5 bases, leaving 11 bases between them. Germline V gene data show CDR1 as LGHNA and CDR2 as YSLEER. As DNA, the CDR3 is TGCGCCAGCAGCCAAGATCCCACGCGGGACGAGCAGTACTTC. This codes for CASSQDPTRDEQYF.

For the CDR3, the DNA is TGTGCCAGCAGTTCCCATCGGGACAGTGGGGAGACCCAGTACTTC. As protein: CASSSHRDSGETQYF. J is TRBJ2-5 and V is TRBV28; 7 positions agree with TRBD1. The J segment lost 5 bases and the V segment lost 4 bases, leaving 10 bases of the junction unmatched. The germline V gene encodes CDR1 MDHEN and CDR2 SYDVKM. The CDR3 has 15 residues.

The rearrangement uses TRBV9 and TRBJ2-3; 12 bases fit TRBD2. Germline assignment: CDR1 SGDLS and CDR2 YYNGEE. V was clipped by 4 bases and J by 0 bases; unmatched bases: 9. The CDR3 has 18 amino acids. In DNA form, the CDR3 reads TGTGCCAGCAGCCCCGTCGGGCTAGCGGGAGGGAGCACAGATACGCAGTATTTT. It specifies CASSPVGLAGGSTDTQYF.

This sequence joins TRBV15 and TRBJ1-4; 7 bases are shared with TRBD1. The CDR3 is 13 residues long. V lost 11 bases to trimming and J lost 5 bases; unmatched junction nucleotides: 8. From germline, CDR1 is LNHNV and CDR2 YYDKDF (reference sequence). The DNA of the CDR3 is TGTGCCGCCTCGGACAGGAAAAATGAAAAACTGTTTTTT. Amino acids: CAASDRKNEKLFF.